This T cell receptor (beta chain) comes out of a study of monozygotic twins with inflammatory bowel disease. One blood sample of roughly 2.5 ml was taken from each donor. Findings of the study overall: Heterogeneous immunosuppressive treatment regimens may have introduced variability into patient repertoires. Repertoire likeness was no different across concordant and discordant twins, perhaps owing to restricted power. IBD patients exhibited fewer clonotypes shared with other individuals than healthy twins, particularly with disease activity.

Turning to this clonotype: Its antigen remains unknown.

Using the 5' RACE reads, TCRdb records one entry per CDR3 protein without DNA. In total, the table holds about 380,000 distinct CDR3 sequences. The CDR3 runs to 15 residues. This chain uses TRBV12-3 or TRBV12-4 with TRBJ1-5. The sequenced material came from blood. The receptor comes from a human donor with ulcerative colitis or Crohn's disease, or a healthy co-twin of an affected twin (not recorded which). This chain's CDR3 is CASSQSVGANQPQHF.